This entry concerns a single T cell receptor beta chain. The CDR3 totals 15 residues. Each CDR3 protein gets one entry in TCRdb, which reprocessed the 5' RACE reads and gives no DNA. The sample shows under 350,000 distinct CDR3 sequences, and approximately 5.4% sits with its ten largest clones. The data are from a study of monozygotic twins with inflammatory bowel disease. The sample was blood. The chain combines TRBV12-3 or TRBV12-4 with TRBJ2-7; checking the TCRdb D call of TRBD2 is not possible without DNA. The sequence came from a human donor with ulcerative colitis or Crohn's disease, or a healthy co-twin of an affected twin (not recorded which). CDR3 region: CASSLRPLGDYEQYF.